Presented here are 24 T cell receptor beta chains from one specimen sequenced in a study of OX40 agonist ivuxolimab in advanced cancers. Produced via immunoSEQ multiplex PCR; TCRdb's table is partial and in-frame only. The sample comprises 60,000 or so clones, more than 75% of which are singletons, and less than 5.5% rests with the top ten. The sample in question was CD4+ or CD8+ T cells sorted from blood, obtained in a trial of the OX40 agonist ivuxolimab. Receptor source: an adult with an advanced solid tumor such as melanoma, head and neck, liver or kidney cancer.

This clone has a single count. This sequence joins TRBV7-2 and TRBJ2-7; D is perhaps TRBD1 (6 bases). The V gene lost 1 base and the J gene lost 3 bases, with 13 bases spanning the gap. Germline lookup yields CDR1 SGHTA and CDR2 FQGNSA. CDR3 size: 15 residues. The CDR3 sequence is CASSLVVGDNYEQYF. For the CDR3, the DNA is TGTGCCAGCAGCTTAGTGGTGGGGGACAACTACGAGCAGTACTTC.

This clone was picked up a small number of times. V usage is TRBV9 and J usage is TRBJ1-1; D may be TRBD1 (6 bases). Germline V CDR1 and CDR2: SGDLS, YYNGEE. The V end was cut by 4 bases, the J end by 4 bases, with 14 bases between. The CDR3 is 14 amino acids. CDR3 in DNA: TGTGCCAGCAGCCCACATTCCAGGGGCACTGAAGCTTTCTTT. Its protein is CASSPHSRGTEAFF. The whole variable domain, filled in from reference TRBV9 and TRBJ1-1, reads DSGVTQTPKHLITATGQRVTLRCSPRSGDLSVYWYQQSLDQGLQFLIQYYNGEERAKGNILERFSAQQFPDLHSELNLSSLELGDSALYFCASSPHSRGTEAFFGQGTRLTVV.

The J gene is TRBJ2-7, the V gene TRBV10-3, with 9 bases lining up with TRBD1. This CDR3 contains 15 residues. Germline CDR1 ENHRY, CDR2 SYGVKD. J was trimmed by 7 bases and V by 4 bases; bases with no gene match: 11. CDR3 protein: CAISGPPQGAKEQYF. Here the CDR3 DNA reads TGTGCCATCAGTGGCCCGCCACAGGGGGCGAAGGAGCAGTACTTC.

The chain joins TRBV10-3 to TRBJ2-7; D unclear. Trimming left V 9 bases short and J 8 bases short, with 8 bases between. Germline V gene data show CDR1 as ENHRY and CDR2 as SYGVKD. The CDR3 is 9 amino acids. For the CDR3, the DNA is TGTGCCATTAAGGGCAAGCAGTACTTC. Protein product: CAIKGKQYF.

The genes are TRBV6-5 and TRBJ1-5; D gene uncertain. This CDR3 has 11 residues. Germline CDR1 and CDR2: MNHEY and SVGAGI. The V and J ends lost 6 bases and 11 bases respectively, with 11 bases between them. The CDR3 protein is CASRLKRAQHF. DNA for the CDR3: TGTGCCAGCAGGCTTAAGAGGGCCCAGCATTTT.

CDR3 in amino acids: CAWSVLGLAGPTGELFF. In DNA form, the CDR3 reads TGTGCCTGGAGTGTACTGGGACTAGCGGGACCCACCGGGGAGCTGTTTTTT. The chain carries TRBV30 and TRBJ2-2; 13 nucleotides match TRBD2. The ends lost 0 bases at V and 4 bases at J; junction bases unmatched: 5. CDR3 length: 17 residues. The germline CDR1 and CDR2 sequences are GTSNPN and SVGIG (reference sequence).

CDR3: CASSLEASGSGNEQFF. The CDR3 coding sequence is TGCGCCAGCAGCTTGGAGGCTAGCGGGAGTGGCAATGAGCAGTTCTTC. The chain has TRBV5-1 and TRBJ2-1; TRBD2 aligns across 10 bases. The CDR3 totals 16 residues. Looked up from germline, CDR1 is SGHRS and CDR2 is YFSETQ. J was trimmed by 6 bases and V by 0 bases; bases with no gene match: 6.

CDR3: CASSTRPGLLAGLDNEQFF. The CDR3 coding sequence is TGTGCCAGCAGCACGCGCCCGGGATTACTAGCGGGCCTAGACAATGAGCAGTTCTTC. The chain combines TRBV11-2 with TRBJ2-1; 9 nucleotides agree with TRBD2. The CDR3 has 19 residues. Germline CDR1 is SGHAT and CDR2 is FQNNGV. Losses at the gene ends were 5 bases for V and 5 bases for J; bases not matched to a gene: 19.

The rearrangement joins TRBV28 to TRBJ2-1, with 14 bases fitting TRBD2. Losses at the gene ends were 6 bases for V and 8 bases for J; bases not matched to a gene: 6. The germline CDR1 and CDR2 sequences are MDHEN and SYDVKM. The CDR3 covers 15 residues. CDR3: CASRGTSGSRDEQFF. The DNA of the CDR3 is TGTGCCAGCAGGGGGACTAGCGGGAGTCGCGATGAGCAGTTCTTC.

The chain employs TRBV7-8 and TRBJ1-1; 7 bases align to TRBD1. This CDR3 is built from 13 residues. Germline CDR1 SGHVS, CDR2 FQNEAQ. The V segment lost 5 bases and the J segment 5 bases; nucleotides outside the gene matches: 5. In nucleotides, the CDR3 is TGTGCCAGCAGCACCCGGACAGGAACTGAAGCTTTCTTT. It specifies CASSTRTGTEAFF. The full variable domain, with the rest looked up from reference TRBV7-8 and TRBJ1-1, is GAGVSQSPRYKVAKRGQDVALRCDPISGHVSLFWYQQALGQGPEFLTYFQNEAQLDKSGLPSDRFFAERPEGSVSTLKIQRTQQEDSAVYLCASSTRTGTEAFFGQGTRLTVV.

V and J are TRBV7-2 and TRBJ2-2; D is tentatively TRBD1 or TRBD2 (5 bases each). The CDR3 totals 16 residues. Germline-derived CDR1 and CDR2 are SGHTA and FQGNSA. V dropped 1 base and J dropped 2 bases, with 11 bases sitting between them. CDR3 protein: CASSLVGTVNTGELFF. The DNA for the CDR3 is TGTGCCAGCAGCTTAGTGGGGACGGTTAACACCGGGGAGCTGTTTTTT.

As for this clone: At one end the junction does not follow the germline gene, possibly because of a read error. This chain links TRBV7-7 with TRBJ2-7, with 9 bases lining up with TRBD2. This CDR3 comprises 13 residues. The V gene's germline CDR1 is SSHAT and CDR2 FNYEAQ (reference sequence). The CDR3 DNA sequence: TGTGCTAGCAGCTTGCAAGCGGGGGGCGAGCAGTACTTC. Residues: CASSLQAGGEQYF.

The V and J genes are TRBV23-1 and TRBJ1-1, with no clear D. TRBV23-1 is classed as an ORF, of uncertain function. The CDR3 sequence is 15 residues long. Trimming removed 3 bases from V and 11 bases from J, with 22 bases in between. In nucleotides, the CDR3 is TGCGCCAGCAGTCAGGAGGCAACTCTAGCCCGGCCGGCTTTCTTT. It specifies CASSQEATLARPAFF.

Concerning this clone: Distinct nucleotide sequences in the sample also encode this CDR3. The chain couples TRBV7-3 to TRBJ2-1, with D unresolved. The germline V and J ends were trimmed by 5 bases and 6 bases, with 11 bases remaining between them. The CDR3 has 13 residues. Germline values: CDR1 SGHTA, CDR2 FQGTGA. CDR3 residues: CASSPSPGNEQFF. CDR3 DNA: TGTGCCAGCAGCCCCTCCCCAGGCAATGAGCAGTTCTTC. The full variable domain, completed using reference TRBV7-3 and TRBJ2-1, is GAGVSQTPSNKVTEKGKYVELRCDPISGHTALYWYRQSLGQGPEFLIYFQGTGAADDSGLPNDRFFAVRPEGSVSTLKIQRTERGDSAVYLCASSPSPGNEQFFGPGTRLTVL.

V usage is TRBV12-5 and J usage is TRBJ2-7; D gene ambiguous. The germline V gene encodes CDR1 LGHNT and CDR2 FRNRAP. The V end was cut by 5 bases, the J end by 0 bases, with 11 bases between. This CDR3 contains 14 residues. Written as DNA, the CDR3 is TGTGCTAGTGGTACAGAGCCGGGCTCCTACGAGCAGTACTTC. Amino acid sequence: CASGTEPGSYEQYF.

The chain carries TRBV25-1 and TRBJ2-1; 14 nucleotides agree with TRBD2. The trim removed 6 bases at V and 6 bases at J, leaving 4 bases unmatched. From germline, CDR1 is MGHDK and CDR2 SYGVNS. The CDR3 covers 15 residues. The CDR3 DNA follows: TGTGCCAGCAGAGTTGGGACTAGCGGGGGCAATGAGCAGTTCTTC. Translated: CASRVGTSGGNEQFF.

The chain is built from TRBV28 and TRBJ2-7, with TRBD1 matching over 7 bases. The germline gives CDR1 MDHEN, CDR2 SYDVKM. Losses at the gene ends were 6 bases for V and 5 bases for J; bases not matched to a gene: 7. This CDR3 is built from 13 residues. This chain's CDR3 is CASSGTARHEQYF. The CDR3 DNA sequence: TGTGCCAGCAGCGGGACAGCTCGTCACGAGCAGTACTTC.

This chain connects TRBV5-1 to TRBJ2-5; D is perhaps TRBD2 (7 bases). Between the trimmed V and J ends, which lost 6 bases and 5 bases, there was a span of 20 bases. Germline V gene data show CDR1 as SGHRS and CDR2 as YFSETQ. The CDR3 sequence is 15 residues long. DNA for the CDR3: TGCGCCAGCAACTATCAGGGGAGGGAGGACGAGACCCAGTACTTC. Translating it yields CASNYQGREDETQYF.

The chain recombines TRBV15 with TRBJ2-7; D remains unclear. CDR3 size: 13 residues. The germline V gene encodes CDR1 LNHNV and CDR2 YYDKDF (reference sequence). V dropped 3 bases and J dropped 5 bases, with 11 bases sitting between them. CDR3 sequence: CATSRSQTHEQYF. DNA for the CDR3: TGTGCCACCAGCAGGAGCCAAACCCACGAGCAGTACTTC.

The V gene is TRBV7-2, the J gene TRBJ2-1; D unclear. Per the germline V gene, CDR1 is SGHTA and CDR2 is FQGNSA. The V end lost 2 bases, the J end lost 5 bases, and 4 bases lay between the germline ends. This CDR3 spans 12 amino acids. In DNA, the CDR3 is TGTGCCAGCAGCTTACTCCACAATGAGCAGTTCTTC. Encoded protein: CASSLLHNEQFF.

This chain connects TRBV6-1 to TRBJ1-4, with 12 nucleotides matching TRBD1. CDR1 is MNHNS and CDR2 is SASEGT in the germline V gene. The CDR3 extends over 15 amino acids. Trimming took 9 bases from V and 4 from J; bases not matched to a gene: 6. The CDR3 is CAREGQGALNEKLFF. The CDR3 DNA reads as TGTGCCAGAGAGGGACAGGGGGCCCTTAATGAAAAACTGTTTTTT.

This clone was observed once. The rearrangement uses TRBV6-1 and TRBJ2-2; D is uncertain. The CDR3 length is 13 residues. Germline lookup yields CDR1 MNHNS and CDR2 SASEGT. Trimming pared 8 bases from V and 1 base from J, leaving 8 bases between. The CDR3 here is CASWNRNTGELFF. CDR3 bases: TGTGCCAGCTGGAACCGGAACACCGGGGAGCTGTTTTTT.

This chain links TRBV19 with TRBJ1-5; D is undetermined. The germline gives CDR1 LNHDA, CDR2 SQIVND (reference sequence). V gave up 3 bases and J gave up 4 bases, with 13 bases separating them. The CDR3 spans 15 residues. The CDR3 loop is CASSILATGNQPQHF. In DNA, the CDR3 is TGTGCCAGTAGTATTTTAGCCACTGGAAATCAGCCCCAGCATTTT.

This chain connects TRBV4-1 to TRBJ2-1; weak D call: TRBD1 (6 bases). The V gene lost 4 bases and the J gene lost 7 bases, with 14 bases spanning the gap. This CDR3 comprises 14 residues. CDR1 and CDR2 (germline): MGHRA, YSYEKL. CDR3 amino acids: CASSPLLGANEQFF. CDR3 nucleotides: TGCGCCAGCAGCCCCCTTTTGGGGGCTAATGAGCAGTTCTTC.